This T cell receptor (beta chain) comes out of a study of blood T cell repertoires in COVID-19. Overall study context: The United States, Italy and Spain provided the acute and convalescent COVID-19 samples. Nucleic acid was either cDNA or gDNA, and it came from T cells, B-cell-depleted T cells, or PBMCs.

Per germline, CDR1 SGHTA and CDR2 FQGNSA. This CDR3 contains 13 residues. The V gene lost 5 bases and the J gene lost 1 base, with 8 bases spanning the gap. Data came from immunoSEQ multiplex PCR; TCRdb stores just in-frame clones and leaves some out. The sample shows about 270,000 clones, roughly 86% of them seen only once. Participants were aged about 18 to 95 years, lived in 24 US areas, and enrolled virtually. Recovered status applied to Cohort 3 donors who had two consecutive negative PCRs. It also applied to those with clearance or with symptom resolution. The source is a woman aged 60 to 75 who had recovered from COVID-19. The rearrangement joins TRBV7-2 to TRBJ1-1, with D uncertain. The sequenced sample consisted of PBMCs or T cells enriched from blood (not recorded which). The CDR3 coding sequence is TGTGCCAGCAGCGCTCAGGAGAACACTGAAGCTTTCTTT. As protein: CASSAQENTEAFF.